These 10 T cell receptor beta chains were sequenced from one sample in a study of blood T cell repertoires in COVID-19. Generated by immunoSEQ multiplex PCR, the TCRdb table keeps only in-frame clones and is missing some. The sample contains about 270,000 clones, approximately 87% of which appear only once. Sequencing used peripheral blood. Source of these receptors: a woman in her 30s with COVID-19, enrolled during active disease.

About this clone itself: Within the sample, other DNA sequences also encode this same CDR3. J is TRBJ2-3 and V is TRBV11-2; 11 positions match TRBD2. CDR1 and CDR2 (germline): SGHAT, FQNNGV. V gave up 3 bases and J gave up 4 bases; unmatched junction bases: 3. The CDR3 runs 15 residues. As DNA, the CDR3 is TGTGCCAGCAGCTTTAGCGGGGGGGCCGCAGATACGCAGTATTTT. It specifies CASSFSGGAADTQYF.

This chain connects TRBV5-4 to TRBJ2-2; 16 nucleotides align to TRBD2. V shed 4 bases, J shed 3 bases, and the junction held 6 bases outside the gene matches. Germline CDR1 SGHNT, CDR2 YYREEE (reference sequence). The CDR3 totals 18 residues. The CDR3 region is CASSPGLAGGPDTGELFF. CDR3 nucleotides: TGTGCCAGCAGCCCGGGACTAGCGGGGGGGCCGGACACCGGGGAGCTGTTTTTT.

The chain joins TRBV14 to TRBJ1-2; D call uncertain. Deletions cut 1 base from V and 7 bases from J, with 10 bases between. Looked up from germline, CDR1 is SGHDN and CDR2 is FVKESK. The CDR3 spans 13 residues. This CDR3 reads CASSQVAGSGYTF. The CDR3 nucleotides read TGTGCCAGCAGCCAAGTAGCGGGATCTGGCTACACCTTC.

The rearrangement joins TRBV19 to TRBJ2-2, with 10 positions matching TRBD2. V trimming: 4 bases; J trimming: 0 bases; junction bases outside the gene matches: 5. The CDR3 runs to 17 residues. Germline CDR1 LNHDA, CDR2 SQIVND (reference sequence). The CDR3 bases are TGTGCCAGTAGTACCTCACTAGCGGGGTCGAACACCGGGGAGCTGTTTTTT. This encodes CASSTSLAGSNTGELFF.

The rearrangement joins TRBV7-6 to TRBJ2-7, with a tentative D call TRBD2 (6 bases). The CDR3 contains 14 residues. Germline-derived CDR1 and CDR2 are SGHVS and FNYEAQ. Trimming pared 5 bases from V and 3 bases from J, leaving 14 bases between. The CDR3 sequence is CASSPEGGDYEQYF. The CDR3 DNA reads TGTGCCAGCAGCCCAGAGGGCGGGGACTACGAGCAGTACTTC.

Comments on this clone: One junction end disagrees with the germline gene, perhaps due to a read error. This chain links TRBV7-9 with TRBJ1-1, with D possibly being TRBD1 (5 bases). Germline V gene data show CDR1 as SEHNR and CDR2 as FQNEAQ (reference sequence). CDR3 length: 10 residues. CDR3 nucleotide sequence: TGTGCCAGCAGCTTGGCAGGGCCTTCCTGG. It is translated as CASSLAGPSW.

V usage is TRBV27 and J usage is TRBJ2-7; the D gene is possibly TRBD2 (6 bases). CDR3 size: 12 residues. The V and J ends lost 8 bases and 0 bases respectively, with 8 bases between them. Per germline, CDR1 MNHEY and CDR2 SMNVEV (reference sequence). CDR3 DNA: TGTGCCAGCGCGGACTACTCCTACGAGCAGTACTTC. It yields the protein CASADYSYEQYF.

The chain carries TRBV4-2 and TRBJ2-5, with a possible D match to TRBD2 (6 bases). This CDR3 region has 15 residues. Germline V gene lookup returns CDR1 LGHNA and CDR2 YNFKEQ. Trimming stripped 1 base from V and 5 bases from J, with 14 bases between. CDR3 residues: CASSQGMQLAETQYF. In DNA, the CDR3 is TGTGCCAGCAGCCAAGGAATGCAACTAGCCGAGACCCAGTACTTC.

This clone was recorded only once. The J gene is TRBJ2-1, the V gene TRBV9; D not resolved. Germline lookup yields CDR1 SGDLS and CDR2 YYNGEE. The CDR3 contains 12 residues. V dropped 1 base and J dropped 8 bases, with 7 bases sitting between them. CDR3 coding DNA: TGTGCCAGCAGCGTATTGAGCGATGAGCAGTTCTTC. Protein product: CASSVLSDEQFF. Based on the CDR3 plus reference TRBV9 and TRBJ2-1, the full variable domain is DSGVTQTPKHLITATGQRVTLRCSPRSGDLSVYWYQQSLDQGLQFLIQYYNGEERAKGNILERFSAQQFPDLHSELNLSSLELGDSALYFCASSVLSDEQFFGPGTRLTVL.

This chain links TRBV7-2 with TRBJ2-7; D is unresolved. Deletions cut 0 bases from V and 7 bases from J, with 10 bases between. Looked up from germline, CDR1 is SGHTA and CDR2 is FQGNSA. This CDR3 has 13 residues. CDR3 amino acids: CASSLAPNPEQYF. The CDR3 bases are TGTGCCAGCAGCTTAGCGCCTAATCCTGAGCAGTACTTC. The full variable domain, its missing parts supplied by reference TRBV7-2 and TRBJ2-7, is GAGVSQSPSNKVTEKGKDVELRCDPISGHTALYWYRQSLGQGLEFLIYFQGNSAPDKSGLPSDRFSAERTGGSVSTLTIQRTQQEDSAVYLCASSLAPNPEQYFGPGTRLTVT.